This T cell receptor beta chain was identified during a study of Ad26.COV2.S vaccination and SARS-CoV-2 variants (dated by TCRdb to the early 2020s). In terms of the full investigation: Donors in the vaccine arm were drawn from COV1001, a multicentre, randomized, double-blind, placebo-controlled phase I-IIa trial testing Ad26.COV2.S in healthy adults. Dosing of Ad26.COV2.S was intramuscular, at either 5x10^10 or 1x10^11 viral particles, delivered as one shot or as two shots spaced 56 days apart. The specificity and breadth of SARS-CoV-2-reactive T cell receptors after Ad26.COV2.S vaccination were assessed by TCRbeta repertoire sequencing. A total of roughly 32 samples were included in the TCR-sequenced set, comprising roughly 19 Ad26.COV2.S vaccine recipients, 5 placebo recipients and 8 SARS-CoV-2 convalescent individuals. Participants in the trial were split at random into five groups of five each, receiving low-dose or high-dose Ad26.COV2.S once or twice, or else placebo on both occasions. Throughout the experiments and outcome assessment, investigators stayed blinded to trial group allocation.

TCRbeta CDR3 regions were sequenced with the immunoSEQ Assay. After extraction, genomic DNA underwent amplification by bias-controlled multiplex PCR, followed by high-throughput sequencing. The original pipeline was this. To quantify the absolute abundance of each unique TCRbeta CDR3 region, sequences were collapsed and filtered. T cell fraction was estimated by normalizing TCRbeta template counts to usable DNA, which was measured by amplifying reference genes present in all nucleated cells. Repertoire TCRs were annotated as SARS-CoV-2-specific by exact matching of V gene, CDR3 amino acid sequence and J gene to a known reactive TCR set. MIRA supplied the reference SARS-CoV-2 TCR set, which was filtered for enrichment in COVID-19-positive ImmuneCODE repertoires so that public or cross-reactive TCRs were removed. Based on the MIRA antigens, annotated TCRs were further analysed at the level of specific ORF or position within ORF. Depth was the summed frequency of annotated unique rearrangements, while breadth was defined as annotated unique rearrangements over total unique productive rearrangements. Two-sided Wilcoxon rank-sum tests were used to compare TCR breadth between groups. Held by TCRdb, this immuneACCESS table contains in-frame sequences only and omits some clones. Under half of the omission traces to an unresolved V gene where checked; the cause of the rest is unknown. D and trimming come from the DNA, and the V and J calls and clone size come from that table. The table for this sample lists approximately 480,000 clones; roughly 89% of them were counted only once. The ten largest clones add up to more than 10% of the sample.

The sample's treatment or condition label is to be understood as: around 19 received Ad26.COV2.S at low or high dose, single or two shots; roughly 5 received placebo; per-sample allocation not given. For vaccine and placebo recipients, the sequenced repertoires came from samples collected on day 63 after the first injection. Cohort 1b enrolled about two dozen adults aged 18-55 years at a single site in Boston, USA, between 29 July and 7 August 2020. Ad26.COV2.S was a replication-incompetent adenovirus type 26 vector that expressed a prefusion-stabilized SARS-CoV-2 spike protein derived from the original Wuhan strain. At the junction V is shortened by 3 bases and J by 3 bases, with 8 bases in between. The germline V gene gives CDR1 as SGHAT and CDR2 as FQNNGV. The CDR3 runs 13 amino acids, cysteine and phenylalanine included. Just the 39-base CDR3 DNA is kept, in frame starting at base 1. As regards this clone: This receptor's antigen is unknown. No much larger clone is present one base from it, and per-base qualities are unavailable.

The study at large found these results: Higher spike-specific TCR breadth was observed in Ad26.COV2.S recipients than in placebo recipients (P = 0.0014). Comparing responses between vaccine doses or regimens was not something the study was powered to do. Comparable non-spike TCR breadth was observed between vaccine and placebo recipients, consistent with only spike being contained in the vaccine. Substantial breadth of spike-specific CD8+ and CD4+ T cell responses was reported after vaccination. It was noted by the authors that total T cell responses may have been underestimated by the TCR breadth and depth analyses.

This receptor was taken from a person between 18 and 65 years old who received the Ad26.COV2.S COVID-19 vaccine or a placebo. The chain was built from TRBV11-2 and TRBJ1-1; the D gene is not confidently resolved. The sequences come from peripheral blood, collected in a trial of Ad26.COV2.S vaccine versus placebo. The CDR3 region reads CASSFYSDTEAFF. The nucleotides are TGTGCCAGCAGCTTCTACTCGGACACTGAAGCTTTCTTT.